The 28 T cell receptor beta chains below were found in one sample sequenced in a study of T cells in Graves' hyperthyroidism and ophthalmopathy. The CDR3 regions of TCR beta were amplified from RNA transcripts. Researchers ran a first-round RT-PCR on the TCR CDR3 using the HTBI primer set. MiXCR, run by TCRdb on the multiplex PCR reads, gives a single entry per CDR3 protein. The table shows almost 500,000 distinct CDR3 sequences, with around a fifth occurring only once. Sequenced: blood. The receptors were sampled from a woman between 65 and 79 years old with Graves' ophthalmopathy.

The rearrangement links TRBV7-2 to TRBJ2-5, with 7 nucleotides matching TRBD2. Trimming removed 3 bases from V and 4 bases from J; junction bases left unmatched: 8. CDR1 is SGHTA, CDR2 FQGNSA, per germline. The CDR3 contains 15 residues. As DNA, the CDR3 is TGTGCCAGCAGCTTTACTAGCGTTGCGGGAGAGACCCAGTACTTC. This gives the protein CASSFTSVAGETQYF.

The CDR3 reads CAWSVYRSDEQYF. The CDR3 nucleotides read TGTGCCTGGAGTGTCTATAGGAGTGACGAGCAGTACTTC. The V call is TRBV30, the J call TRBJ2-7; D remains ambiguous. Germline CDR1 is GTSNPN and CDR2 is SVGIG (reference sequence). Trimming removed 0 bases at V and 5 bases at J, with 11 bases between. The CDR3 has 13 residues.

The chain has TRBV6-2 or TRBV6-3 and TRBJ1-2; no clear D gene. CDR1 MNHEY and CDR2 SVGEGT come from the germline V gene. The CDR3 sequence is 15 residues long. V gave up 2 bases and J gave up 4 bases, with 14 bases separating them. In nucleotides, the CDR3 is TGTGCCAGCAGTTACAAGGGCAGCGGTTCCTATGGCTACACCTTC. This sequence encodes CASSYKGSGSYGYTF.

This CDR3 is CACRQGGTDTQYF. The CDR3 bases are TGTGCCTGCCGACAGGGGGGCACAGATACGCAGTATTTT. The chain has TRBV30 and TRBJ2-3; 9 nucleotides match TRBD1. V was pared by 6 bases and J by 1 base, with 2 bases of the junction left unmatched. The CDR3 extends over 13 amino acids. Germline values: CDR1 GTSNPN, CDR2 SVGIG (reference sequence).

The V and J genes are TRBV30 and TRBJ2-7; D gene ambiguous. Trimming removed 8 bases from V and 2 bases from J, with 13 bases in between. The germline CDR1 and CDR2 sequences are GTSNPN and SVGIG (reference sequence). The CDR3 totals 12 residues. This chain's CDR3 is CAHMQSPYEQYF. The CDR3 region has the DNA TGTGCCCATATGCAATCGCCCTACGAGCAGTACTTC.

The rearrangement joins TRBV28 to TRBJ2-3; D not resolved. This CDR3 contains 12 residues. V shed 6 bases and J shed 6 bases, with 10 bases lying between them. Germline CDR1 reads MDHEN; CDR2 reads SYDVKM. CDR3 residues: CASSPGEDTQYF. CDR3 coding DNA: TGTGCCAGCAGCCCCGGTGAGGATACGCAGTATTTT.

This clonotype appeared many times. The chain combines TRBV11-2 with TRBJ2-7; no reliable D call. This CDR3 region has 14 residues. V lost 0 bases and J lost 3, with 9 bases in between. CDR1 and CDR2 (germline): SGHAT, FQNNGV. CDR3 nucleotide sequence: TGTGCCAGCAGCTTAGAACAGCGTCACTACGAGCAGTACTTC. Protein sequence: CASSLEQRHYEQYF.

V gene TRBV20-1 combines with J gene TRBJ2-5, with D unresolved. Germline values: CDR1 DFQATT, CDR2 SNEGSKA (reference sequence). V lost 0 bases and J 1 base, leaving 12 bases between the germline ends. The CDR3 has 15 residues. CDR3: CSARDINLVQETQYF. DNA of the CDR3: TGCAGTGCTAGAGATATCAACCTAGTCCAAGAGACCCAGTACTTC.

This clonotype came up a few times. The rearrangement links TRBV6-1 to TRBJ2-7; D is possibly TRBD2 (6 bases). CDR1 and CDR2 from the germline V gene are MNHNS and SASEGT. V gave up 11 bases and J gave up 3 bases, with 17 bases separating them. The CDR3 length is 13 residues. The CDR3 is CALRTEGIYEQYF. The CDR3 DNA is TGTGCCTTACGGACGGAGGGTATCTACGAGCAGTACTTC.

This sequence joins TRBV7-9 and TRBJ2-7, with 9 bases lining up with TRBD1. Germline-derived CDR1 and CDR2 are SEHNR and FQNEAQ (reference sequence). CDR3 length equals 17 residues. Trimming at V came to 4 bases and at J to 1 base, leaving 11 bases not matched to a gene. The CDR3: CASSSFGTGPTSYEQYF. CDR3 sequence (DNA): TGTGCCAGCAGCTCATTTGGGACAGGGCCCACTTCCTACGAGCAGTACTTC.

The V and J genes are TRBV24-1 and TRBJ2-3, with D possibly being TRBD1 or TRBD2 (5 bases each). V was trimmed by 5 bases and J by 6 bases, leaving 8 bases between them. The germline CDR1 and CDR2 sequences are KGHDR and SFDVKD. The CDR3 runs 12 residues. The CDR3 loop is CATSGDADTQYF. In nucleotides, the CDR3 is TGTGCCACCAGTGGGGACGCGGATACGCAGTATTTT.

This chain links TRBV7-2 with TRBJ2-5; D is possibly TRBD1 (7 bases). CDR1 and CDR2 (germline): SGHTA, FQGNSA. CDR3 length equals 14 residues. The V and J ends lost 5 bases and 5 bases respectively, with 15 bases between them. CDR3: CASSLQGGRETQYF. The CDR3 DNA sequence: TGTGCCAGCAGCCTCCAGGGGGGCCGGGAGACCCAGTACTTC.

The sample holds many counts of this clonotype. The genes are TRBV7-3 and TRBJ2-1, with D perhaps matching TRBD2 (5 bases). V lost 0 bases and J lost 2, with 11 bases in between. CDR1 is SGHTA and CDR2 is FQGTGA in the germline V gene. CDR3 length: 16 residues. CDR3 protein: CASSLTADGTYNEQFF. CDR3 DNA sequence: TGTGCCAGCAGCTTAACGGCAGACGGGACCTACAATGAGCAGTTCTTC.

This chain connects TRBV19 to TRBJ2-2; either TRBD1 or TRBD2 may supply D (6 bases each). The CDR3 has 16 residues. The V end was cut by 5 bases, the J end by 8 bases, with 21 bases between. CDR1 is LNHDA and CDR2 is SQIVND in the germline V gene (reference sequence). CDR3 region: CASSPGSGAMAGELFF. DNA of the CDR3: TGTGCCAGTAGTCCAGGGTCGGGGGCGATGGCAGGGGAGCTGTTTTTT. Supplemented by reference TRBV19 and TRBJ2-2, the full variable domain reads DGGITQSPKYLFRKEGQNVTLSCEQNLNHDAMYWYRQDPGQGLRLIYYSQIVNDFQKGDIAEGYSVSREKKESFPLTVTSAQKNPTAFYLCASSPGSGAMAGELFFGEGSRLTVL.

This clonotype was counted ten times or more. The chain carries TRBV7-9 and TRBJ1-2, with 8 bases identical to TRBD1. The junction had 3 bases not matched to a gene; V was cut back by 3 bases and J by 6 bases. This CDR3 has 13 residues. Germline V gene data show CDR1 as SEHNR and CDR2 as FQNEAQ (reference sequence). CDR3 residues: CASSLGQANGYTF. In nucleotides, the CDR3 is TGTGCCAGCAGCTTGGGACAGGCGAATGGCTACACCTTC.

Concerning this clonotype: This may be a read error, as it is one base from a much larger clone. The genes are TRBV27 and TRBJ1-5; D remains ambiguous. V gave up 6 bases and J gave up 0 bases, with 12 bases separating them. Germline V lookup: CDR1 MNHEY, CDR2 SMNVEV (reference sequence). The CDR3 is 15 residues long. The CDR3 region is CASSKDGLSNQPQHF. The CDR3 DNA reads as TGTGCCAGCAGCAAGGACGGACTTAGCAATCAGCCCCAGCATTTT.

This clonotype was detected a few times. The V and J genes are TRBV27 and TRBJ1-6; D is perhaps TRBD1 (6 bases). CDR1 and CDR2 (germline): MNHEY, SMNVEV (reference sequence). This CDR3 comprises 14 residues. With 4 bases removed from V and 10 bases from J, the gap between germline ends came to 14 bases. The chain's CDR3 is CASSSDRSRSPLHF. CDR3 DNA: TGTGCCAGCAGTTCGGACAGAAGTAGGTCACCCCTCCACTTT.

V gene TRBV2 combines with J gene TRBJ2-3; D perhaps matches TRBD1 (6 bases). CDR1 is SNHLY and CDR2 is FYNNEI in the germline V gene. The CDR3 sequence is 13 residues long. CDR3 protein: CLWARGPADTQYF. The CDR3 nucleotides read TGTTTATGGGCCAGGGGCCCTGCTGATACGCAGTATTTT.

This clonotype occurred many times. The CDR3 nucleotides are TGTGCCAGCAGTTTCACCCCGGGACTAGCGGGAGTCCAAGAGACCCAGTACTTC. Translated: CASSFTPGLAGVQETQYF. The chain uses TRBV28 and TRBJ2-5; 14 bases match TRBD2. The CDR3 spans 18 residues. V shed 3 bases and J 1 base; nucleotides not matched to a gene: 7. Germline V gene data show CDR1 as MDHEN and CDR2 as SYDVKM.

This clonotype has just a few counts. The chain has TRBV3-1 and TRBJ1-2, with D possibly being TRBD1 (5 bases). Per the germline V gene, CDR1 is LGHDT and CDR2 is YNNKEL (reference sequence). V lost 4 bases and J lost 4, with 7 bases in between. This CDR3 is 12 amino acids long. DNA of the CDR3: TGTGCCAGCAGCCCCGGGACCTATGGCTACACCTTC. This encodes CASSPGTYGYTF.

The chain links TRBV18 to TRBJ1-2; D remains unclear. Trimming took 0 bases from V and 5 from J, leaving 10 bases between them. The CDR3 consists of 14 residues. Germline-derived CDR1 and CDR2 are KGHSH and LQKENI. The CDR3 is CASSPPTPGYGYTF. CDR3 DNA: TGTGCCAGCTCACCACCGACCCCTGGATATGGCTACACCTTC. Drawing the rest from reference TRBV18 and TRBJ1-2, the complete variable domain is NAGVMQNPRHLVRRRGQEARLRCSPMKGHSHVYWYRQLPEEGLKFMVYLQKENIIDESGMPKERFSAEFPKEGPSILRIQQVVRGDSAAYFCASSPPTPGYGYTFGSGTRLTVV.

The table lists this clonotype with a count of one. The chain employs TRBV28 and TRBJ2-1; TRBD2 matches 13 bases. Per germline, CDR1 MDHEN and CDR2 SYDVKM. CDR3 length: 16 residues. The trim removed 4 bases at V and 5 bases at J, leaving 5 bases unmatched. The CDR3 sequence: CASSSPGTSGNNEQFF. The DNA of the CDR3 is TGTGCCAGCAGTTCCCCCGGGACTAGCGGGAACAATGAGCAGTTCTTC.

Many counts were recorded for this clonotype. This chain connects TRBV6-1 to TRBJ2-2; perhaps TRBD2 as D (6 bases). Trimming took 5 bases from V and 14 from J, leaving 18 bases between them. This CDR3 is 13 amino acids long. Germline CDR1 is MNHNS and CDR2 is SASEGT. CDR3 coding DNA: TGTGCCAGCAGTACCTCAGCACCCGGGAGACTGTTTTTT. The encoded protein is CASSTSAPGRLFF.

Concerning this clonotype: A much larger clone lies a single base off, so this may be a read error. The V gene is TRBV6-9, the J gene TRBJ2-5; either TRBD1 or TRBD2 may supply D (5 bases each). The CDR3 length is 14 residues. V dropped 3 bases and J dropped 3 bases, with 11 bases sitting between them. In germline, CDR1 is MNHGY, CDR2 SVAAGI. CDR3 nucleotide sequence: TGTGCCAGCAGTTACGGGGCTTTCGAAGAGACCCAGTACTTC. Translated: CASSYGAFEETQYF.

This clonotype was seen ten or more times. This chain links TRBV28 with TRBJ1-1, with TRBD1 matching 9 bases. V was pared by 4 bases and J by 0 bases, with 9 bases of the junction left unmatched. The CDR3 is made up of 17 amino acids. Germline V lookup: CDR1 MDHEN, CDR2 SYDVKM. CDR3 sequence: CASSSLTGGSMNTEAFF. The CDR3 region has the DNA TGTGCCAGCAGTTCCCTAACAGGGGGCAGCATGAACACTGAAGCTTTCTTT.

The chain couples TRBV29-1 to TRBJ2-2, with D maybe TRBD1 (6 bases). This CDR3 contains 15 residues. Trimming stripped 6 bases from V and 3 bases from J, with 17 bases between. Germline V lookup: CDR1 SQVTM, CDR2 ANQGSEA. In nucleotides, the CDR3 is TGCAGCGTGAAAACTGACAGGTTTGACACCGGGGAGCTGTTTTTT. The encoded protein is CSVKTDRFDTGELFF.

This clonotype has at least ten counts. The chain employs TRBV7-8 and TRBJ1-1, with a weak D call TRBD1 (5 bases). The CDR3 is 14 amino acids. V lost 10 bases to trimming and J lost 0 bases, with 15 bases between them. Germline V gene lookup returns CDR1 SGHVS and CDR2 FQNEAQ. CDR3 bases: TGTGCCACTGCTCGGCTAGGGGTGAACACTGAAGCTTTCTTT. It yields the protein CATARLGVNTEAFF.

A few counts support this clonotype. This sequence joins TRBV6-6 and TRBJ2-1; 9 positions match TRBD2. Germline CDR1 MNHNY, CDR2 SVGAGI (reference sequence). V was clipped by 2 bases and J by 7 bases; unmatched bases: 18. The CDR3 runs to 19 residues. The CDR3 protein is CASSYGSYSGGTRGNEQFF. The CDR3, as DNA: TGTGCCAGCAGTTACGGGTCATATAGCGGGGGAACTCGGGGAAATGAGCAGTTCTTC.